The present T cell receptor beta chain was sequenced within a study of blood T cell repertoires in COVID-19 (dated by TCRdb to about 2020). About the investigation overall: Collaborator samples came from the United States, Italy and Spain and covered acute and convalescent phases of COVID-19. Where available, HLA class I and class II types were taken from metadata supplied by the sample provider and were not determined by assay-based typing. Nearly every sample came with metadata listing a de-identified subject ID, COVID-19 status, age in years and sex. The prospective study material was composed of cDNA or gDNA derived from T cells, B-cell-depleted T cells, or PBMCs. The dataset comprised deeply sampled blood TCRbeta repertoires from subjects exposed to, actively infected with, or recovered from COVID-19. The samples were drawn from two sources: the first 160 participants of the ongoing ImmuneRACE study, and 1,254 subjects contributed by 6 global collaborators. A freely available public database, intended as a resource for researchers studying the immune response to SARS-CoV-2, is where the repertoires were released. Overall study results and their limits: The amount of clinical and demographic metadata varied by source and participant and was provided uncurated.

At one collaborating source in Seattle, patients were enrolled during active infection and were followed longitudinally through the course of disease. Each collaborating institution followed its own protocols to collect whole blood in K2EDTA tubes. Collaborator samples were shipped for TCRbeta analysis as frozen whole blood, isolated PBMCs, or DNA extracted from either sample type. TCRbeta CDR3 regions were amplified from genomic DNA using the immunoSEQ Assay, a bias-controlled multiplex PCR. As for the authors' bioinformatics: The number of nucleated cells in each sample was estimated from the amplification of reference gene primers within the assay. To quantify the absolute abundance of each unique TCRbeta CDR3 rearrangement, sequence reads were collapsed and filtered. For each sample, productive Simpson clonality was calculated by taking the square root of Simpson's diversity index across productive rearrangements. TCRdb took this table from immuneACCESS and kept in-frame rearrangements with V and J called. Such tables lack part of the clones; where checked against another copy, unresolved V genes explain under half of the gap, and the rest is unexplained. That table gives V, J and clone size, and the DNA gave D and trimming. The sample contains about 240,000 clones, more than 85% of them found a single time. The top ten clonotypes cover roughly 10% of the sample.

Of note for this clone: Its antigen target is currently unknown. No per-base quality is available; no much larger clone lies one base away.

The sequenced sample was peripheral blood. This TCR was sampled from a woman aged 50 to 65 with COVID-19, enrolled during active disease.

CDR3 reads: CASSLALGATNEKLFF. The base sequence is TGTGCCAGCAGCTTAGCACTCGGTGCAACTAATGAAAAACTGTTTTTT. The V and J genes are TRBV7-9 and TRBJ1-4, with the D segment identity uncertain. CDR1 and CDR2 are read off the germline V gene (reference sequence) as SEHNR and FQNEAQ. V loses 0 bases of germline sequence and J loses 0 bases, and the interval between the two ends is 8 bases. The CDR3 holds 16 amino acids from the cysteine to the phenylalanine. The kept DNA is CDR3 alone, 48 bases in frame from the first base.